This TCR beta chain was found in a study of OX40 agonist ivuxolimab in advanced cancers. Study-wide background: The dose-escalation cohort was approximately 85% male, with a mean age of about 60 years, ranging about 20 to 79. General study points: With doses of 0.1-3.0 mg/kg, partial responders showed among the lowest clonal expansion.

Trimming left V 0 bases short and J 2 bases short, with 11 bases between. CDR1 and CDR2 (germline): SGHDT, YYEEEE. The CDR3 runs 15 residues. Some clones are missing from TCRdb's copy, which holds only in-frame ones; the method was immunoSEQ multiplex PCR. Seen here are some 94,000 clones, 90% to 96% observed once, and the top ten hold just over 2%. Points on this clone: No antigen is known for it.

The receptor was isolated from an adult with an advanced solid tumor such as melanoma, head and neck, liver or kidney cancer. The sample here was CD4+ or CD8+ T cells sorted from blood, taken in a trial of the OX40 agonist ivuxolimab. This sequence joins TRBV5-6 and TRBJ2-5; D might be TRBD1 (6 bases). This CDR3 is CASSLDQGRQETQYF. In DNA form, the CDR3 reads TGTGCCAGCAGCTTGGACCAGGGGCGGCAAGAGACCCAGTACTTC.